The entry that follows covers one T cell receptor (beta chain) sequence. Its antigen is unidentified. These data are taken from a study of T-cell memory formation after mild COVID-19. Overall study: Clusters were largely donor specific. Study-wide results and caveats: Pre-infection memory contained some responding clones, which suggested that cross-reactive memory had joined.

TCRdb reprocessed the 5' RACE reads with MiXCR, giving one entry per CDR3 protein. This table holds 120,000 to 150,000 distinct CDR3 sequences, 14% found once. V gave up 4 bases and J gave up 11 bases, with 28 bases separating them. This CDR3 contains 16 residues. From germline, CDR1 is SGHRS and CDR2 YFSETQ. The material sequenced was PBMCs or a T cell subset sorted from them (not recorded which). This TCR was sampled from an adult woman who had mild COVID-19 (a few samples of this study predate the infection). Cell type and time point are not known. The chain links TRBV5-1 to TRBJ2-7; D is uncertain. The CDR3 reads CASSRPPPPESGQEYF. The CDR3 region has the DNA TGCGCCAGCAGCCGTCCTCCCCCTCCGGAATCGGGTCAAGAGTACTTC. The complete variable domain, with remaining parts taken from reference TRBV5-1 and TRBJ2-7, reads KAGVTQTPRYLIKTRGQQVTLSCSPISGHRSVSWYQQTPGQGLQFLFEYFSETQRNKGNFPGRFSGRQFSNSRSEMNVSTLELGDSALYLCASSRPPPPESGQEYFGPGTRLTVT.